These 10 T cell receptor beta chains came from one sample sequenced in a study of neurological immune-mediated disorders. Using its own MiXCR run on the 5' RACE reads, TCRdb lists one record per CDR3 protein. The profile shows approximately 40,000 distinct CDR3 sequences, under 25% of them singletons. As for time point: technical triplicate 3. Source material: PBMCs. These receptors were collected from a man between 60 and 75 years old with HTLV-1-associated myelopathy (HAM/TSP).

This chain links TRBV19 with TRBJ2-3, with D tentatively TRBD1 (6 bases). Between the trimmed V and J ends, which lost 7 bases and 3 bases, there was a span of 17 bases. There are 15 residues in the CDR3. CDR1 is LNHDA and CDR2 is SQIVND in the germline V gene (reference sequence). CDR3 nucleotide sequence: TGTGCCAGTACCCCAAGGAGTAGGGGGACAGATACGCAGTATTTT. Residues: CASTPRSRGTDTQYF.

This clonotype was seen at least ten times. The chain employs TRBV5-1 and TRBJ1-6; TRBD1 agrees at 9 bases. V lost 3 bases, J lost 5 bases, and 3 bases stayed unmatched. Germline values: CDR1 SGHRS, CDR2 YFSETQ. CDR3 length: 15 amino acids. The CDR3 is CASSSDRGNNSPLHF. CDR3 nucleotide sequence: TGCGCCAGCAGCTCGGACAGGGGCAATAATTCACCCCTCCACTTT.

The gene calls are TRBV9 and TRBJ1-5; no clear D. Trimming left V 4 bases short and J 0 bases short, with 8 bases between. The CDR3 has 14 amino acids. Per germline, CDR1 SGDLS and CDR2 YYNGEE. The CDR3 DNA is TGTGCCAGCAGCCTCGGGCCTAGCAATCAGCCCCAGCATTTT. It specifies CASSLGPSNQPQHF.

This clonotype came up many times. This chain connects TRBV6-2 or TRBV6-3 to TRBJ2-3; D might be TRBD2 (6 bases). V was shortened by 4 bases and J by 4 bases, with 18 bases between the two germline ends. This CDR3 is built from 16 residues. CDR1 is MNHEY and CDR2 is SVGEGT in the germline V gene. CDR3 bases: TGTGCCAGCAGTTCGGGGACCCGCGCGGGGCCAGATACGCAGTATTTT. Translating gives CASSSGTRAGPDTQYF.

This clonotype was seen many times. The V call is TRBV7-9, the J call TRBJ2-1; 14 bases agree with TRBD2. Germline V lookup: CDR1 SEHNR, CDR2 FQNEAQ (reference sequence). V lost 6 bases, J lost 7 bases, and 8 bases stayed unmatched. The CDR3 is made up of 16 amino acids. Here the CDR3 DNA reads TGTGCCAGCAGTTTGACTAGCGGGAGGGCCTGGAATGAGCAGTTCTTC. This gives the protein CASSLTSGRAWNEQFF. The full variable domain, rest sourced from reference TRBV7-9 and TRBJ2-1, is DTGVSQNPRHKITKRGQNVTFRCDPISEHNRLYWYRQTLGQGPEFLTYFQNEAQLEKSRLLSDRFSAERPKGSFSTLEIQRTEQGDSAMYLCASSLTSGRAWNEQFFGPGTRLTVL.

This clonotype was seen many times. The gene calls are TRBV18 and TRBJ2-1; D is possibly TRBD2 (6 bases). CDR1 is KGHSH and CDR2 is LQKENI in the germline V gene. The V gene lost 0 bases and the J gene lost 4 bases, with 16 bases spanning the gap. CDR3 size: 17 residues. The CDR3: CASSPPGQGGIYNEQFF. As DNA, the CDR3 is TGTGCCAGCTCACCACCCGGACAAGGAGGGATATACAATGAGCAGTTCTTC.

This clonotype has a count of ten or more. V gene TRBV7-9 combines with J gene TRBJ2-7; D gene ambiguous. V was cut by 5 bases and J by 3 bases, with 14 bases left in between. The CDR3 has 14 residues. Germline assignment: CDR1 SEHNR and CDR2 FQNEAQ (reference sequence). In DNA form, the CDR3 reads TGTGCCAGCAGCCAGTCCCCATCCATCTACGAGCAGTACTTC. This translates into CASSQSPSIYEQYF. The full variable domain, completed using reference TRBV7-9 and TRBJ2-7, is DTGVSQNPRHKITKRGQNVTFRCDPISEHNRLYWYRQTLGQGPEFLTYFQNEAQLEKSRLLSDRFSAERPKGSFSTLEIQRTEQGDSAMYLCASSQSPSIYEQYFGPGTRLTVT.

This clonotype was observed a handful of times. The rearrangement joins TRBV18 to TRBJ2-7; 8 positions agree with TRBD1. This CDR3 is 16 amino acids long. Per the germline V gene, CDR1 is KGHSH and CDR2 is LQKENI. Trimming cost V 2 bases and J 0 bases; bases outside gene matches: 6. The CDR3 bases are TGTGCCAGCTCACCATCCGGGACAGGAAGCTCCTACGAGCAGTACTTC. It encodes CASSPSGTGSSYEQYF.

This clonotype is medium-sized within its sample. V usage is TRBV27 and J usage is TRBJ2-7, with unresolved D. Germline V gives CDR1 MNHEY, CDR2 SMNVEV (reference sequence). The CDR3 has 12 amino acids. V lost 6 bases to trimming and J lost 6 bases, with 12 bases between them. The CDR3 DNA reads TGTGCCAGCAGCCGGCTGGGAAGCGAGCAGTACTTC. Translation: CASSRLGSEQYF.

J is TRBJ2-1 and V is TRBV10-1; D may be TRBD1 (5 bases). This CDR3 is 13 amino acids long. V lost 2 bases, J lost 6 bases, and 8 bases lay in between. The germline CDR1 and CDR2 sequences are WNHNN and SYGVQD (reference sequence). The CDR3, as DNA: TGCGCCAGCAGTGAGATTAGGGGCAATGAGCAGTTCTTC. Its protein is CASSEIRGNEQFF.